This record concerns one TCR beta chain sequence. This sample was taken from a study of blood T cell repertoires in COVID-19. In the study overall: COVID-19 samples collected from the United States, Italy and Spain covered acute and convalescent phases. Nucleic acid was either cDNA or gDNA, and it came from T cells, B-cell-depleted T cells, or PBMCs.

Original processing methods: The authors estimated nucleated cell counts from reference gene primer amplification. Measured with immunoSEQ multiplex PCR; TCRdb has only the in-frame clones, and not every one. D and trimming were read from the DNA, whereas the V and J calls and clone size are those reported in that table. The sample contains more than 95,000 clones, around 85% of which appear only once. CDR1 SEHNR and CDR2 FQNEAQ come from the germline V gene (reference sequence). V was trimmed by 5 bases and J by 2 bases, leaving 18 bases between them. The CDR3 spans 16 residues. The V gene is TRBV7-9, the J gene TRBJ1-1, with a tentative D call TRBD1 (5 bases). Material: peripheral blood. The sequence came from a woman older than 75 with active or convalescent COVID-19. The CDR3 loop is CASSPMVQAVNTEAFF. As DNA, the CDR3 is TGTGCCAGCAGCCCAATGGTACAGGCGGTCAACACTGAAGCTTTCTTT.